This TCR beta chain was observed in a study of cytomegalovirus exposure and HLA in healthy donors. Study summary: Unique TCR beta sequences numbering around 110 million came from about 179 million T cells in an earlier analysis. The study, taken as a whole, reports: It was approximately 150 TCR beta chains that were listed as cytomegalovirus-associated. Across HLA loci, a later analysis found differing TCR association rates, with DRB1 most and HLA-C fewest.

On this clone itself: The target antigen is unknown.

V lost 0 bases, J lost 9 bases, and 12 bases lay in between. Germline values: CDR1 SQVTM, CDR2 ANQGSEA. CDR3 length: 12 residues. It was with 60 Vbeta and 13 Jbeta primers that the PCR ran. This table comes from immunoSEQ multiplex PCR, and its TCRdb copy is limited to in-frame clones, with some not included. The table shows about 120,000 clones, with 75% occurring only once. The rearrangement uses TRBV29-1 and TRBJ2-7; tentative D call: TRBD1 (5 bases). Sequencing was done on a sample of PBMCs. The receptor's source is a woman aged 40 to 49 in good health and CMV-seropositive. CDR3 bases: TGCAGCGTTGAAGACCCACAGGTAGGGCAGTACTTC. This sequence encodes CSVEDPQVGQYF.